Below are 27 T cell receptor beta chains sequenced from a single sample in a study of T cells in Graves' hyperthyroidism and ophthalmopathy. TCR beta CDR3 region amplification was performed from RNA transcripts. In the first-round RT-PCR of the TCR CDR3, the HTBI primer set was used. In TCRdb, the multiplex PCR reads were re-called with MiXCR into one record per CDR3 protein. Among roughly 560,000 distinct CDR3 sequences listed, approximately 15% were seen once. The material sequenced was blood. The receptors originated from a woman aged 40 to 50 with Graves' ophthalmopathy.

This clonotype has only a few counts. The genes are TRBV2 and TRBJ2-6; 7 bases map to TRBD1. V was pared by 9 bases and J by 3 bases, with 5 bases of the junction left unmatched. This CDR3 is built from 14 residues. Germline CDR1 is SNHLY and CDR2 is FYNNEI. CDR3 amino acids: CASGRDSGANVLTF. In nucleotides, the CDR3 is TGTGCCAGTGGCCGGGACAGTGGGGCCAACGTCCTGACTTTC. The whole variable domain, filled in from reference TRBV2 and TRBJ2-6, reads EPEVTQTPSHQVTQMGQEVILRCVPISNHLYFYWYRQILGQKVEFLVSFYNNEISEKSEIFDDQFSVERPDGSNFTLKIRSTKLEDSAMYFCASGRDSGANVLTFGAGSRLTVL.

The V call is TRBV6-2 or TRBV6-3, the J call TRBJ1-1; TRBD1 agrees at 7 bases. Germline V lookup: CDR1 MNHEY, CDR2 SVGEGT. V lost 2 bases to trimming and J lost 2 bases; unmatched junction nucleotides: 5. This CDR3 has 15 residues. CDR3 sequence: CASSYARQGNTEAFF. The CDR3, as DNA: TGTGCCAGCAGTTACGCACGACAGGGCAACACTGAAGCTTTCTTT.

Concerning this clonotype: This could be a read error, since a much larger clone is one nucleotide away. The rearrangement joins TRBV4-1 to TRBJ1-1; maybe TRBD1 (5 bases). The CDR3 contains 14 residues. Germline CDR1 MGHRA, CDR2 YSYEKL. Trimming cost V 1 base and J 9 bases, with 15 bases left between them. The CDR3 bases are TGCGCCAGCAGCCAAGGGGCAGGGCTCCCTCAAGCTTTCTTT. As protein: CASSQGAGLPQAFF.

Turning to this clonotype: The limits of the CDR3 on the DNA are not certain, so only TCRdb's listed CDR3 is given. The chain has TRBV28 and TRBJ2-5; TRBD1 was called by the table and not checked on the DNA. 14 amino acids form the CDR3, both terminal residues included. Germline CDR1 is MDHEN and CDR2 is SYDVKM. CDR3 protein: CASTSGGFQETQYF.

The genes are TRBV19 and TRBJ1-1; no firm D call. Germline V gene data show CDR1 as LNHDA and CDR2 as SQIVND (reference sequence). CDR3 length: 15 residues. V lost 3 bases and J lost 3, with 14 bases in between. Here the CDR3 reads CASSMDPDGYTEAFF. The CDR3 nucleotides read TGTGCCAGTAGTATGGATCCGGACGGGTACACTGAAGCTTTCTTT. Variable domain in full (rest from reference TRBV19 and TRBJ1-1): DGGITQSPKYLFRKEGQNVTLSCEQNLNHDAMYWYRQDPGQGLRLIYYSQIVNDFQKGDIAEGYSVSREKKESFPLTVTSAQKNPTAFYLCASSMDPDGYTEAFFGQGTRLTVV.

This clonotype was found a few times. This chain links TRBV4-1 with TRBJ2-4; tentatively, D is TRBD1 or TRBD2 (5 bases each). The ends were cut back, 0 bases at V and 0 bases at J, with 21 bases in the middle. In germline, CDR1 is MGHRA, CDR2 YSYEKL. The CDR3 is 20 amino acids. CDR3 loop: CASSQEDLLGRVPAKNIQYF. In DNA, the CDR3 is TGCGCCAGCAGCCAAGAAGACCTCTTGGGGCGGGTCCCAGCCAAAAACATTCAGTACTTC.

This clonotype has at least ten counts. The chain uses TRBV12-3 or TRBV12-4 and TRBJ1-2, with unresolved D. V was trimmed by 3 bases and J by 5 bases, leaving 13 bases between them. The CDR3 totals 14 residues. CDR3 residues: CASSLPGILYGYTF. As DNA, the CDR3 is TGTGCCAGCAGTTTGCCGGGGATCCTGTATGGCTACACCTTC.

Regarding this clonotype: Just one base apart from a much larger clone, this may be a read error. The V and J genes are TRBV11-1 and TRBJ1-2; tentatively, D is TRBD1 (6 bases). CDR1 and CDR2 from the germline V gene are SGHAT and FQDESV (reference sequence). The CDR3 runs 16 residues. The CDR3 loop is CASSTSGRGANYDYTF. The CDR3 region has the DNA TGTGCCAGCAGCACTAGCGGCAGGGGAGCTAACTATGACTACACCTTC.

This clonotype has at least ten counts. The V and J genes are TRBV5-1 and TRBJ1-1, with a weak D call TRBD1 (5 bases). Per germline, CDR1 SGHRS and CDR2 YFSETQ. The CDR3 length is 14 residues. V lost 2 bases and J lost 2, with 10 bases in between. The CDR3 nucleotides read TGCGCCAGCAGCTTCACAGGACCTAACACTGAAGCTTTCTTT. This translates into CASSFTGPNTEAFF.

At least ten counts were recorded for this clonotype. The V gene is TRBV28, the J gene TRBJ2-7, with D perhaps matching TRBD1 (6 bases). The CDR3 is made up of 15 amino acids. Trimming took 5 bases from V and 4 from J, leaving 18 bases between them. Germline CDR1 and CDR2: MDHEN and SYDVKM. The CDR3 here is CASSRYGDKSYEQYF. DNA for the CDR3: TGTGCCAGCAGTCGATATGGGGACAAATCTTACGAGCAGTACTTC.

In its sample, this clonotype was seen many times. This chain connects TRBV7-8 to TRBJ2-7; tentative D call: TRBD2 (5 bases). CDR1 is SGHVS, CDR2 FQNEAQ, per germline. The length of the CDR3 is 15 residues. The V and J ends lost 5 bases and 6 bases respectively, with 20 bases between them. The CDR3 region has the DNA TGTGCCAGCAGCCCAAGTTGGACGGCAGGAGGCGAGCAGTACTTC. This codes for CASSPSWTAGGEQYF.

This clonotype was recorded a few times. The V and J genes are TRBV24-1 and TRBJ2-3, with TRBD1 matching 9 bases. The CDR3 spans 12 residues. CDR1 is KGHDR, CDR2 SFDVKD, per germline. The CDR3 DNA is TGTGCGGGACAGGGTCCCACAGATACGCAGTATTTT. It specifies CAGQGPTDTQYF.

This rearrangement joins TRBV6-1 to TRBJ1-1; TRBD1 is a possible D gene (5 bases). The V end lost 6 bases, the J end lost 4 bases, and 12 bases lay between the germline ends. Germline assignment: CDR1 MNHNS and CDR2 SASEGT. The CDR3 is 13 amino acids. The CDR3 nucleotides are TGTGCCAGCAGGACGGGGGGGAGCACTGAAGCTTTCTTT. Amino acids: CASRTGGSTEAFF.

This clonotype was counted once. The chain recombines TRBV12-3 or TRBV12-4 with TRBJ1-3; D is ambiguous. Trimming removed 4 bases at V and 2 bases at J, with 9 bases between. The length of the CDR3 is 14 residues. The CDR3 here is CASSWGAAGNTIYF. The CDR3, as DNA: TGTGCCAGCAGTTGGGGTGCTGCTGGAAACACCATATATTTT.

The chain joins TRBV11-1 to TRBJ1-3; D is ambiguous. From germline, CDR1 is SGHAT and CDR2 FQDESV (reference sequence). Trimming removed 2 bases at V and 0 bases at J, with 5 bases between. This CDR3 is 14 amino acids long. Here the CDR3 reads CASSLLDSGNTIYF. In nucleotides, the CDR3 is TGTGCCAGCAGCTTACTCGACTCTGGAAACACCATATATTTT.

A few counts support this clonotype. The CDR3 DNA reads TGCGCCAGCAGCTTGATAGACGTTTTGAGCACTGAAGCTTTCTTT. It yields the protein CASSLIDVLSTEAFF. The chain has TRBV5-1 and TRBJ1-1; D is uncertain. This CDR3 is built from 15 residues. V was trimmed by 1 base and J by 4 bases, leaving 14 bases between them. Germline assignment: CDR1 SGHRS and CDR2 YFSETQ.

Ten or more counts support this clonotype. The V gene is TRBV5-5, the J gene TRBJ1-2, with D uncertain. Germline CDR1 and CDR2: SGHKS and YYEKEE (reference sequence). The CDR3 totals 14 residues. Trimming cost V 4 bases and J 6 bases, with 16 bases left between them. In DNA, the CDR3 is TGTGCCAGCAGCGCCGGTGATTGGCACCATGGCTACACCTTC. Translating gives CASSAGDWHHGYTF.

This clonotype has a count of ten or more. In DNA, the CDR3 is TGTGCCAGCAGTTTACGGGGGACAGGGAGGGTAGATACGCAGTATTTT. Its protein is CASSLRGTGRVDTQYF. V usage is TRBV28 and J usage is TRBJ2-3, with TRBD1 identical over 9 bases. CDR3 size: 16 residues. V lost 2 bases to trimming and J lost 5 bases; unmatched junction nucleotides: 8. CDR1 is MDHEN and CDR2 is SYDVKM in the germline V gene.

The gene calls are TRBV4-2 and TRBJ2-4; tentative D call: TRBD1 (6 bases). The length of the CDR3 is 18 residues. With 4 bases removed from V and 1 base from J, the gap between germline ends came to 20 bases. Germline-derived CDR1 and CDR2 are LGHNA and YNFKEQ. The CDR3 bases are TGTGCCAGCAGCCTAGGCACGGTAGGGGGTTCCGCCAAAAACATTCAGTACTTC. It translates to CASSLGTVGGSAKNIQYF.

This clonotype has only a few counts. V gene TRBV12-3 or TRBV12-4 combines with J gene TRBJ2-3; maybe TRBD2 (5 bases). CDR3 size: 16 residues. V dropped 2 bases and J dropped 6 bases, with 18 bases sitting between them. Here the CDR3 DNA reads TGTGCCAGCAGTTTAAGCAGGACTGGTATAGGGGATACGCAGTATTTT. This translates into CASSLSRTGIGDTQYF.

The table lists this clonotype with many counts. The rearrangement uses TRBV7-9 and TRBJ2-7; 10 nucleotides line up with TRBD2. The CDR3 loop spans 16 amino acids. Trimming cost V 4 bases and J 1 base; bases outside gene matches: 7. CDR1 and CDR2 from the germline V gene are SEHNR and FQNEAQ (reference sequence). The CDR3: CASSSPASGGSYEQYF. CDR3 sequence (DNA): TGTGCCAGCAGCTCCCCGGCTAGCGGGGGATCCTACGAGCAGTACTTC.

This clonotype was counted ten times or more. The CDR3 sequence: CASSLGGTPSNYGYTF. The CDR3 nucleotides read TGTGCCAGCAGTTTAGGTGGGACCCCTTCTAACTATGGCTACACCTTC. V usage is TRBV28 and J usage is TRBJ1-2; D may be TRBD1 (5 bases). This CDR3 comprises 16 residues. The germline CDR1 and CDR2 sequences are MDHEN and SYDVKM. V was shortened by 2 bases and J by 0 bases, with 13 bases between the two germline ends.

As for this clonotype: One base away lies a much larger clone, so this may be a sequencing read error. The V and J genes are TRBV30 and TRBJ1-1, with a weak D call TRBD1 (5 bases). V lost 5 bases and J 0 bases, leaving 10 bases between the germline ends. Germline values: CDR1 GTSNPN, CDR2 SVGIG (reference sequence). The CDR3 is made up of 13 amino acids. This CDR3 reads CAWYQGMNTEAFF. The CDR3 region has the DNA TGTGCCTGGTACCAGGGAATGAACACTGAAGCTTTCTTT.

This clonotype came up a few times. This rearrangement joins TRBV10-3 to TRBJ2-7; D unclear. In germline, CDR1 is ENHRY, CDR2 SYGVKD. CDR3 length equals 15 residues. V was clipped by 2 bases and J by 2 bases, with 13 bases between them. The CDR3 sequence is CAISETDGNPYEQYF. The DNA of the CDR3 is TGTGCCATCAGTGAGACGGACGGCAACCCCTACGAGCAGTACTTC.

DNA for the CDR3: TGTGCCAGCAGCTTAGCTACGACAGAGATCTATGGCTACACCTTC. It codes for CASSLATTEIYGYTF. The chain couples TRBV7-2 to TRBJ1-2, with TRBD1 as a possible D gene (5 bases). The ends were cut back, 0 bases at V and 4 bases at J, with 12 bases in the middle. Germline-derived CDR1 and CDR2 are SGHTA and FQGNSA. CDR3 size: 15 residues.

This clonotype was detected many times. The rearrangement links TRBV6-1 to TRBJ1-1; the D is unclear. CDR3 size: 14 residues. Germline V gives CDR1 MNHNS, CDR2 SASEGT. Trimming removed 6 bases at V and 3 bases at J, with 14 bases between. Here the CDR3 DNA reads TGTGCCAGCAGGGCGGAGGGCTCGGACACTGAAGCTTTCTTT. Its translation is CASRAEGSDTEAFF.

At least ten counts were recorded for this clonotype. This chain joins TRBV20-1 and TRBJ1-2, with D unresolved. There are 13 residues in the CDR3. Germline V gene lookup returns CDR1 DFQATT and CDR2 SNEGSKA (reference sequence). With 2 bases removed from V and 3 bases from J, the gap between germline ends came to 10 bases. CDR3 DNA sequence: TGCAGTGCTAGACCCAGTATCGACTATGGCTACACCTTC. Translating it yields CSARPSIDYGYTF.